This TCR beta chain was sequenced for a study of T cells expressing NK-cell markers. Study context: Obtained from sorted CD3+CD56+NKG2C+, CD3+CD56+NKG2C- and CD3+CD56-NKG2C+ T cells were the TCR beta repertoires. Broader study findings: Among CD8+ T cells from about six donors, dominant NKG2C+ clonotypes accounted for about 1.0-7.0%.

The CDR3 extends over 16 amino acids. The germline V gene has CDR1 WSHSY and CDR2 SAAADI. To note about this clonotype: The antigen is not known.

From its re-call of the 5' RACE reads, TCRdb lists each CDR3 protein once, without DNA. The ten most abundant clones cover about 10% of a sample with around 380,000 distinct CDR3 sequences. The specimen was blood T cells: a sorted CD56 or NKG2C T cell subset, CD4+ or CD8+ T cells, or bulk PBMC T cells (not recorded which). The V and J genes are TRBV10-2 and TRBJ2-1; the D gene TCRdb calls, TRBD2, cannot be checked with no DNA. This clonotype originated in a woman aged 45-59 years in good health. The CDR3: CASEGTSGLHYNEQFF.